The 5 T cell receptor beta chains listed next were all sequenced from one sample in a study of cytomegalovirus exposure and HLA in healthy donors (TCRdb year 2017). The library was built by means of the immunoSEQ multiplex PCR assay. The multiplex PCR relied on a mix of 60 forward primers for TCR Vbeta segments and 13 reverse primers for TCR Jbeta segments. Entries here come from immuneACCESS through TCRdb and include only in-frame sequences with V and J called. Some clones fail to appear in such tables; in the studies checked, an unresolved V gene covers under half of the shortfall, and the cause of the remainder is unknown. The sample has about 170,000 clones on record, 85% of them singletons. Together, the top ten hold 1% of the sample. Specimen: PBMCs. The receptors were sampled from a boy between 2 and 10 years old in good health and CMV-seronegative.

The CDR3 loop reads CASSLDQLGGYGYTF. CDR3 in DNA: TGTGCCAGCAGCTTAGATCAGTTGGGGGGCTATGGCTACACCTTC. This rearrangement joins TRBV7-9 to TRBJ1-2, with D maybe TRBD1 (5 bases). CDR1 and CDR2 from the germline V gene are SEHNR and FQNEAQ (reference sequence). The CDR3 loop spans 15 amino acids. Trimming pared 1 base from V and 4 bases from J, leaving 13 bases between.

This chain uses TRBV11-2 with TRBJ2-7; weak D call: TRBD2 (6 bases). Germline CDR1 SGHAT, CDR2 FQNNGV. Trimming took 5 bases from V and 2 from J, leaving 16 bases between them. This CDR3 is 15 amino acids long. The CDR3 DNA is TGTGCCAGCAGCCCTAGGGGACTCCGGACCTACGAGCAGTACGTC. The encoded protein is CASSPRGLRTYEQYV.

This clone came up once. This chain links TRBV5-1 with TRBJ1-3; D unclear. The CDR3 length is 15 residues. V lost 1 base and J lost 2, with 10 bases in between. Germline V gene data show CDR1 as SGHRS and CDR2 as YFSETQ. The CDR3 loop reads CASSLRVLPGNTIYF. The DNA of the CDR3 is TGCGCCAGCAGCTTGCGGGTCTTGCCTGGAAACACCATATATTTT.

The CDR3 sequence is CASSEGLPGEQYF. The CDR3 nucleotides are TGTGCCAGCAGTGAAGGGCTACCGGGCGAGCAGTACTTC. This rearrangement joins TRBV2 to TRBJ2-7; D is unclear. The ends were cut back, 1 base at V and 6 bases at J, with 10 bases in the middle. Germline CDR1 is SNHLY and CDR2 is FYNNEI. This CDR3 is 13 amino acids long. Filled out from reference TRBV2 and TRBJ2-7, the complete variable domain reads EPEVTQTPSHQVTQMGQEVILRCVPISNHLYFYWYRQILGQKVEFLVSFYNNEISEKSEIFDDQFSVERPDGSNFTLKIRSTKLEDSAMYFCASSEGLPGEQYFGPGTRLTVT.

This clone appeared once. This CDR3 is CASRPDRRNTEAFF. CDR3 coding DNA: TGTGCCAGCAGACCAGACAGACGAAACACTGAAGCTTTCTTT. The chain is built from TRBV7-9 and TRBJ1-1; D may be TRBD1 (5 bases). V was cut by 6 bases and J by 2 bases, with 13 bases left in between. The CDR3 has 14 amino acids. CDR1 and CDR2 from the germline V gene are SEHNR and FQNEAQ (reference sequence).